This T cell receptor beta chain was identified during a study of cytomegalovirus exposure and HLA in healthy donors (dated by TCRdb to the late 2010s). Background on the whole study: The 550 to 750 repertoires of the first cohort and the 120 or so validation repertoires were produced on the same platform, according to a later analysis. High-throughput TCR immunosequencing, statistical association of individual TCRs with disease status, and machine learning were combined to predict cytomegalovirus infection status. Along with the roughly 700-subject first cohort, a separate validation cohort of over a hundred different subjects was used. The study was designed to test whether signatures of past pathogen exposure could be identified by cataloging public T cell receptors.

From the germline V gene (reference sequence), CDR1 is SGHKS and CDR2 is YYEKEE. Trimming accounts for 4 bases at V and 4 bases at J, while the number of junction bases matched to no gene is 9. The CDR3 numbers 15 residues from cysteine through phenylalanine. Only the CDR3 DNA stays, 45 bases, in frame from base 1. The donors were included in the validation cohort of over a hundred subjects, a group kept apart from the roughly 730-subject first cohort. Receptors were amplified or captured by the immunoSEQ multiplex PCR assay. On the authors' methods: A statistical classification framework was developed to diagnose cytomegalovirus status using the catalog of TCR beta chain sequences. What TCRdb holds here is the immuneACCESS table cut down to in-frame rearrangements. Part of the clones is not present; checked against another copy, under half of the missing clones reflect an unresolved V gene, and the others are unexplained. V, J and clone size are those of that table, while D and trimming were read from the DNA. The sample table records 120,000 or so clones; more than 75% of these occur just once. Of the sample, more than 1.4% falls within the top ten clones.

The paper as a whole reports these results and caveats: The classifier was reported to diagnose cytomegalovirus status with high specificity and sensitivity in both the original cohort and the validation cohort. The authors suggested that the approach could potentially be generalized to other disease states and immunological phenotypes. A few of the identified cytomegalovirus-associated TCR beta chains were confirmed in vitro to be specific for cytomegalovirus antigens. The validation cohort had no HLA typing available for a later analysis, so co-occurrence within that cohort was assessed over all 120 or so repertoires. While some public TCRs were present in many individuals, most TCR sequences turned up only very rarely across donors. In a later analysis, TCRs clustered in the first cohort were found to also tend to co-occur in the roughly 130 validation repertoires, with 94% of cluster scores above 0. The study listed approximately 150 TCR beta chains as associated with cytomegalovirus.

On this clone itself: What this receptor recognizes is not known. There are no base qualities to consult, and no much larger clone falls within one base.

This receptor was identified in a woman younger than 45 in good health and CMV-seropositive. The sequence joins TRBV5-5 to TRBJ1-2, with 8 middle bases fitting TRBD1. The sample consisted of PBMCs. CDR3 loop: CASSPLDRGFYGYTF. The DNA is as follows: TGTGCCAGCAGCCCACTCGACAGGGGATTCTATGGCTACACCTTC.